This record looks at one TCR beta chain sequence and its context. TCR beta from blood CD8+ and CD4+ T cells was sequenced. This entry is derived from a study of CD8 T cells in Susac syndrome. Reverse transcription of roughly 0.5 to 1 ug RNA was carried out with random hexamers. TCRdb processed the immunoSEQ multiplex PCR reads anew with MiXCR; each CDR3 protein has one entry. This table holds about 440,000 distinct CDR3 sequences, approximately 89% found once. CDR1 is SEHNR, CDR2 FQNEAQ, per germline (reference sequence). This CDR3 contains 13 residues. Deletions cut 4 bases from V and 6 bases from J, with 12 bases between.

What was sequenced was CD8+ T cells from PBMCs. This receptor was taken from a human donor with multiple sclerosis. The chain links TRBV7-9 to TRBJ1-1; D is possibly TRBD1 (5 bases). The CDR3 nucleotides read TGTGCCAGCAGCTCGCCTCAGGGTTCTGAAGCTTTCTTT. Residues: CASSSPQGSEAFF.